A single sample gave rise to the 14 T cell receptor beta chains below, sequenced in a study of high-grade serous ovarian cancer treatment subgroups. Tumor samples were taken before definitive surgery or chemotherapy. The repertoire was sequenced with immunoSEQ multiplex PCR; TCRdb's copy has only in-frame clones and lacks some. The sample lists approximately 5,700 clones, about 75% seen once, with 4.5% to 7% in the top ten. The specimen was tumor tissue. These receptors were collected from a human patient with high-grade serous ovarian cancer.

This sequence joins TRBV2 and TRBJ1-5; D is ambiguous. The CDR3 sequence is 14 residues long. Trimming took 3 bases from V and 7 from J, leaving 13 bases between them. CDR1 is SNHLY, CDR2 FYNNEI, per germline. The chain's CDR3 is CASSEERGFQPQHF. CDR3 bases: TGTGCCAGCAGTGAGGAGCGTGGTTTCCAGCCCCAGCATTTT. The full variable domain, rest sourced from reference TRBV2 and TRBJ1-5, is EPEVTQTPSHQVTQMGQEVILRCVPISNHLYFYWYRQILGQKVEFLVSFYNNEISEKSEIFDDQFSVERPDGSNFTLKIRSTKLEDSAMYFCASSEERGFQPQHFGDGTRLSIL.

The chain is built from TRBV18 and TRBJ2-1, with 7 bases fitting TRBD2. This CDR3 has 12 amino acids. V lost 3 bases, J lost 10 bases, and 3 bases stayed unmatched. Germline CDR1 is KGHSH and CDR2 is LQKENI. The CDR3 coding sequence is TGTGCCAGCTCACCGTCAGCGGGGGAGCAGTTCTTC. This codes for CASSPSAGEQFF.

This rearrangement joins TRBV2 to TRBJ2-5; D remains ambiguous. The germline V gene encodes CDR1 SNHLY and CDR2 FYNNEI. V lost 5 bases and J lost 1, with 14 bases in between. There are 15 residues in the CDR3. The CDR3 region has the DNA TGTGCCAGCAGTCTCGGGTATTCCCTCCAAGAGACCCAGTACTTC. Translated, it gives CASSLGYSLQETQYF.

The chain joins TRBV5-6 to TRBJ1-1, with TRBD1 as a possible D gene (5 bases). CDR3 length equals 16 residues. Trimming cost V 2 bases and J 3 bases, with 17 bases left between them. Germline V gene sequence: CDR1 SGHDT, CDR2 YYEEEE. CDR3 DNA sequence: TGTGCCAGCAGCTTTGGGGTGGGCAGGGAGGACACTGAAGCTTTCTTT. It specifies CASSFGVGREDTEAFF.

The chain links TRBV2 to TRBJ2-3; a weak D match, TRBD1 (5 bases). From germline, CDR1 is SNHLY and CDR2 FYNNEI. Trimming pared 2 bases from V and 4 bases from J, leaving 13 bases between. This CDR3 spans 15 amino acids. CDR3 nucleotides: TGTGCCAGCAGTGAACAGGGCCAAGGGGCAGATACGCAGTATTTT. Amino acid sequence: CASSEQGQGADTQYF.

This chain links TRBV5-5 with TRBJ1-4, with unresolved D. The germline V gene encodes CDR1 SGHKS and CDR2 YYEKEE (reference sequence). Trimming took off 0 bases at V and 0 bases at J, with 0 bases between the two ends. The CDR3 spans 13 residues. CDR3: CASSLATNEKLFF. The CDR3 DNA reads TGTGCCAGCAGCTTGGCAACTAATGAAAAACTGTTTTTT. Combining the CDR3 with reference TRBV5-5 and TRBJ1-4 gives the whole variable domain DAGVTQSPTHLIKTRGQQVTLRCSPISGHKSVSWYQQVLGQGPQFIFQYYEKEERGRGNFPDRFSARQFPNYSSELNVNALLLGDSALYLCASSLATNEKLFFGSGTQLSVL.

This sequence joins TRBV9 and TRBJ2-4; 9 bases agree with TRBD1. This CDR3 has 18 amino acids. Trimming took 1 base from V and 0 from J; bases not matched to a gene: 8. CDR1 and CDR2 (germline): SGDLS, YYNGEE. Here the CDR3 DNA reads TGTGCCAGCAGCGTAACAGGGGGCCTGGGGGTAGCCAAAAACATTCAGTACTTC. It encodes CASSVTGGLGVAKNIQYF.

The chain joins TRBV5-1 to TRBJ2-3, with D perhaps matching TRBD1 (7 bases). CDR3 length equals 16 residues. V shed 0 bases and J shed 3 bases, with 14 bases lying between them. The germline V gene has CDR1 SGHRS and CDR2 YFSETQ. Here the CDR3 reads CASSLAVSGGTDTQYF. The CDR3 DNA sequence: TGCGCCAGCAGCTTGGCCGTGTCAGGGGGGACAGATACGCAGTATTTT.

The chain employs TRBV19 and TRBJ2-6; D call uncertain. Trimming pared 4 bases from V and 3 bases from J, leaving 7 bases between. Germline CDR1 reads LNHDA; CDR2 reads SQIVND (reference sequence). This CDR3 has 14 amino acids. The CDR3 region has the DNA TGTGCCAGTAGTAACTCACTTGGGGCCAACGTCCTGACTTTC. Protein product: CASSNSLGANVLTF.

Here the CDR3 reads CSVLSASGANVLTF. DNA of the CDR3: TGCAGCGTTCTCTCCGCCTCTGGGGCCAACGTCCTGACTTTC. This chain connects TRBV29-1 to TRBJ2-6; D remains unclear. Trimming shortened V by 5 bases and J by 0 bases, and 8 bases separated the two germline ends. There are 14 residues in the CDR3. Looked up from germline, CDR1 is SQVTM and CDR2 is ANQGSEA.

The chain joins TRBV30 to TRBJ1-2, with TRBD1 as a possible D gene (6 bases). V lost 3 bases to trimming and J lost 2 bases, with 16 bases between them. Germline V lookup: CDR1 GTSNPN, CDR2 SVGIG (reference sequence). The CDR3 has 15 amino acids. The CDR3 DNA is TGTGCCTGGAGGGGGGCTTCCTCCCAAAACTATGGCTACACCTTC. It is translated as CAWRGASSQNYGYTF.

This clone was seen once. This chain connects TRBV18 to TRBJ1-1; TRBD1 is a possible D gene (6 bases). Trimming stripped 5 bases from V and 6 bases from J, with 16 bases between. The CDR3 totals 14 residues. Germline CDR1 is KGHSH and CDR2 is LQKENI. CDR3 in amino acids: CASSFVQGSAEAFF. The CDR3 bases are TGTGCCAGCTCATTCGTACAGGGAAGCGCTGAAGCTTTCTTT.

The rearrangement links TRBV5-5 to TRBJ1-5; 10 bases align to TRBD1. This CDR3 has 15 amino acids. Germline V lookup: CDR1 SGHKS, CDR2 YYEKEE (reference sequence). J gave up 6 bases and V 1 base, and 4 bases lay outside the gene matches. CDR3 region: CASSLRQGAVQPQHF. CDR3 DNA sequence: TGTGCCAGCAGCTTGAGACAGGGGGCGGTTCAGCCCCAGCATTTT. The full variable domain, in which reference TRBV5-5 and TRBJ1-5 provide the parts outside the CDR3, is DAGVTQSPTHLIKTRGQQVTLRCSPISGHKSVSWYQQVLGQGPQFIFQYYEKEERGRGNFPDRFSARQFPNYSSELNVNALLLGDSALYLCASSLRQGAVQPQHFGDGTRLSIL.

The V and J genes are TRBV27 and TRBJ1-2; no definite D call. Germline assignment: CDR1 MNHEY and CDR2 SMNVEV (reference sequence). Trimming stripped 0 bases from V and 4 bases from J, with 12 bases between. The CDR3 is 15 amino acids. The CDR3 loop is CASSLSRRPVYGYTF. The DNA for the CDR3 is TGTGCCAGCAGTTTATCGAGACGGCCTGTCTATGGCTACACCTTC.